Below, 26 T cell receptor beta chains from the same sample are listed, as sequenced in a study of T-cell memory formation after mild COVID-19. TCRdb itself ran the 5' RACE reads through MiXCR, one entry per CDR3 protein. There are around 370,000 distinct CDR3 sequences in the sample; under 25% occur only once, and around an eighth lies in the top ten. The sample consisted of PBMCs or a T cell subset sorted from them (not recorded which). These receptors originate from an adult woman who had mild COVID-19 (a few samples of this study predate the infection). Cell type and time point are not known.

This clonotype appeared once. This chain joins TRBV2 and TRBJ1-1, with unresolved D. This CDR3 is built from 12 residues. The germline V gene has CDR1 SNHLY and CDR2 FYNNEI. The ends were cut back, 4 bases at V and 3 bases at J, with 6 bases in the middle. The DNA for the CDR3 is TGTGCCAGCAGTGGGCAGTACACTGAAGCTTTCTTT. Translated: CASSGQYTEAFF.

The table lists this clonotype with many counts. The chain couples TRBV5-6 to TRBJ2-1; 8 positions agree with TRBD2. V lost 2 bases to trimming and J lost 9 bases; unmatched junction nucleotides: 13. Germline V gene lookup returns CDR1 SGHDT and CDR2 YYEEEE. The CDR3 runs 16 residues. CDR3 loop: CASSLFGYGRAGEQFF. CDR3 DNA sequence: TGTGCCAGCAGCTTATTTGGGTACGGGAGGGCCGGTGAGCAGTTCTTC.

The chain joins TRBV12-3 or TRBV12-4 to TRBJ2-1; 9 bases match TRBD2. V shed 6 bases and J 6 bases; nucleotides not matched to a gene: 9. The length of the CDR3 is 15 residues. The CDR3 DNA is TGTGCCAGCAGCCAGAGCGGGACTAGCTCCAATGAGCAGTTCTTC. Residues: CASSQSGTSSNEQFF.

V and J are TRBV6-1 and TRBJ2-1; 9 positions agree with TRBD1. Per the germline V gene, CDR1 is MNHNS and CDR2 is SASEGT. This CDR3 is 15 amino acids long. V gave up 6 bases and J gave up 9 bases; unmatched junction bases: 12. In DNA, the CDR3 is TGTGCCAGCAGCGAGACACCGGGGACAGGGAGTGAGCAGTTCTTC. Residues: CASSETPGTGSEQFF.

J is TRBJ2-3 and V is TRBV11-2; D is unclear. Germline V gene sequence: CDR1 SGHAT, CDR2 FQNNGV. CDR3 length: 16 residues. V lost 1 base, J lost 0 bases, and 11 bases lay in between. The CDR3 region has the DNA TGTGCCAGCAGCTTAGGATGGACGACAAGCACAGATACGCAGTATTTT. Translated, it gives CASSLGWTTSTDTQYF.

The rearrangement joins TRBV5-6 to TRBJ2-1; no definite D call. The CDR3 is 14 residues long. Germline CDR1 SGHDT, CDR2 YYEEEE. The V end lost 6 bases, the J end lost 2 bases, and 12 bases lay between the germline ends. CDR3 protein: CASNQRLPYNEQFF. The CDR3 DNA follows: TGTGCCAGCAACCAAAGGCTACCCTACAATGAGCAGTTCTTC. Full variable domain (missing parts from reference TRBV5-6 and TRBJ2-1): DAGVTQSPTHLIKTRGQQVTLRCSPKSGHDTVSWYQQALGQGPQFIFQYYEEEERQRGNFPDRFSGHQFPNYSSELNVNALLLGDSALYLCASNQRLPYNEQFFGPGTRLTVL.

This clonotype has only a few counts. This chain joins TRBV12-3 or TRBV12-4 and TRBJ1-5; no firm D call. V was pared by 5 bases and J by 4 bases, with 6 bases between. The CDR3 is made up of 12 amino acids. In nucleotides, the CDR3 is TGTGCCAGCAGTAGAGTGAATCAGCCCCAGCATTTT. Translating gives CASSRVNQPQHF.

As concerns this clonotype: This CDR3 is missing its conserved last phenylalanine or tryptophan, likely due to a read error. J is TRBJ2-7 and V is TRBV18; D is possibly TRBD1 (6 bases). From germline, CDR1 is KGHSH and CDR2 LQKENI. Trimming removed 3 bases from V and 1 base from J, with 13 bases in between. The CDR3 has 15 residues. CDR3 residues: CASSPDRTVSYEQYL. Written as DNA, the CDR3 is TGTGCCAGCTCACCGGACCGGACAGTTTCCTACGAGCAGTACTTA.

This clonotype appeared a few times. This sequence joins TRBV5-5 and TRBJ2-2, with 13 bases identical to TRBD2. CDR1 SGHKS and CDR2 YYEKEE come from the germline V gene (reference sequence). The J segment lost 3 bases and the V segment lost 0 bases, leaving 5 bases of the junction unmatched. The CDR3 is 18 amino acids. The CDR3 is CASSLDLGLAGYTGELFF. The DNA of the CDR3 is TGTGCCAGCAGCTTGGACCTGGGACTAGCGGGATACACCGGGGAGCTGTTTTTT.

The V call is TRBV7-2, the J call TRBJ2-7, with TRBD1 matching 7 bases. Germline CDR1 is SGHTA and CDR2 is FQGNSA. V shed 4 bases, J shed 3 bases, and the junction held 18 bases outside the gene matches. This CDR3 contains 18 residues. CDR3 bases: TGTGCCAGCAGCTCCCCCACCCACACAGGGGAGTGGGTCTACGAGCAGTACTTC. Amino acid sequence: CASSSPTHTGEWVYEQYF. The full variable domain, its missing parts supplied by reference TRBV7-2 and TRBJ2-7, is GAGVSQSPSNKVTEKGKDVELRCDPISGHTALYWYRQSLGQGLEFLIYFQGNSAPDKSGLPSDRFSAERTGGSVSTLTIQRTQQEDSAVYLCASSSPTHTGEWVYEQYFGPGTRLTVT.

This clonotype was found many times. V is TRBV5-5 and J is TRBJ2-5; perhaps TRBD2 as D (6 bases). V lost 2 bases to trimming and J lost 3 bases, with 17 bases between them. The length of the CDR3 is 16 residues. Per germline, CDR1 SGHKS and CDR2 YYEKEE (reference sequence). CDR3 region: CASSFRGVGGKETQYF. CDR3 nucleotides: TGTGCCAGCAGCTTCCGGGGCGTCGGGGGAAAAGAGACCCAGTACTTC.

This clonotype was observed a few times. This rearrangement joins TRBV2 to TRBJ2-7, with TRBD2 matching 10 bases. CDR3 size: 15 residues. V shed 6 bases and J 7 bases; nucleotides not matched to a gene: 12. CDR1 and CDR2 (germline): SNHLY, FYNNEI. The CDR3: CASSSSSGRLGEQYF. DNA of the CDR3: TGTGCCAGCAGCTCCTCTAGCGGGAGACTCGGGGAGCAGTACTTC.

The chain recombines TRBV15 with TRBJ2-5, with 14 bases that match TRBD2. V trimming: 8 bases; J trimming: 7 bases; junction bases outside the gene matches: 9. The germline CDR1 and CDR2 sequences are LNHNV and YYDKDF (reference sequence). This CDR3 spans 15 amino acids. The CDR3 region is CATAVGTSGRGTQYF. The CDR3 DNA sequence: TGTGCCACCGCGGTAGGGACTAGCGGGAGAGGGACCCAGTACTTC.

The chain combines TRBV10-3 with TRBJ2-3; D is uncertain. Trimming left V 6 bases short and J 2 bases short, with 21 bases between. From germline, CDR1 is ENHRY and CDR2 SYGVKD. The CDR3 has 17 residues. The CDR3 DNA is TGTGCCATCAGCAATCCCCCAGCAGGCAGGTCCACAGATACGCAGTATTTT. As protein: CAISNPPAGRSTDTQYF.

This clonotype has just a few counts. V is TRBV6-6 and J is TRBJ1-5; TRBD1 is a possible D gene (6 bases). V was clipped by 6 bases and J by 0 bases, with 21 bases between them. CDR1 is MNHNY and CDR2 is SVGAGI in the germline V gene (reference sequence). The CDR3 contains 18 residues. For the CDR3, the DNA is TGTGCCAGCAGCCCAGGGGCTCGGGGTATGGGTAGCAATCAGCCCCAGCATTTT. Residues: CASSPGARGMGSNQPQHF.

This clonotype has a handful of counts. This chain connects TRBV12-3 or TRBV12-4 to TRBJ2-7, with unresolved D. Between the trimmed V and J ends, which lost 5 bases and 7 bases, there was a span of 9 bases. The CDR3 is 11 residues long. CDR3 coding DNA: TGTGCCAGCAGTCCTCGGTGGGAGCAGTACTTC. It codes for CASSPRWEQYF.

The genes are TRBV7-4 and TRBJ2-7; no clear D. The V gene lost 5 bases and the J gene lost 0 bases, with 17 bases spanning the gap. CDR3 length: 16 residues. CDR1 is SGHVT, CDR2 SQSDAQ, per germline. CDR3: CASSPRQESSSYEQYF. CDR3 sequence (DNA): TGTGCCAGCAGCCCCCGGCAGGAATCCTCCTCCTACGAGCAGTACTTC.

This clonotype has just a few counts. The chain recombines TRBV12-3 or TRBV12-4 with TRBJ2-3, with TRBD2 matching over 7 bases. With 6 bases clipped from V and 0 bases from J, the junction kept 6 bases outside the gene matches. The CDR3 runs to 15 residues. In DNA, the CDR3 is TGTGCCAGCAGGCATTCCGGGGGGAGCACAGATACGCAGTATTTT. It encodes CASRHSGGSTDTQYF.

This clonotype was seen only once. CDR3 coding DNA: TGCGCCAGCAGCTTGACTACAGGCGACCAAGAGACCCAGTACTTC. Its protein product is CASSLTTGDQETQYF. V is TRBV5-1 and J is TRBJ2-5; a possible D gene is TRBD1 (5 bases). The V gene lost 1 base and the J gene lost 0 bases, with 10 bases spanning the gap. The germline V gene encodes CDR1 SGHRS and CDR2 YFSETQ. The CDR3 runs 15 residues. Variable domain in full (rest from reference TRBV5-1 and TRBJ2-5): KAGVTQTPRYLIKTRGQQVTLSCSPISGHRSVSWYQQTPGQGLQFLFEYFSETQRNKGNFPGRFSGRQFSNSRSEMNVSTLELGDSALYLCASSLTTGDQETQYFGPGTRLLVL.

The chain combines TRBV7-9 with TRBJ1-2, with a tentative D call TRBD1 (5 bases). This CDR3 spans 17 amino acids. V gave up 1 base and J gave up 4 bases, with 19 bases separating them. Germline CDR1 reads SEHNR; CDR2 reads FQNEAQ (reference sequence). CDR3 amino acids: CASSLGGPGPKGYGYTF. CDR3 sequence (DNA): TGTGCCAGCAGCTTAGGCGGTCCGGGGCCAAAGGGCTATGGCTACACCTTC.

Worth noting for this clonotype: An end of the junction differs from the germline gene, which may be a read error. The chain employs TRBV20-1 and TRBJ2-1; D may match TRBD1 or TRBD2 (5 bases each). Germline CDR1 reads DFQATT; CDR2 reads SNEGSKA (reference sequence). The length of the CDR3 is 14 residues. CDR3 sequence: CSAIRDRSSNEQFF. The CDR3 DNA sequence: TGCAGTGCGATTAGGGACCGCTCCTCCAATGAGCAGTTCTTC.

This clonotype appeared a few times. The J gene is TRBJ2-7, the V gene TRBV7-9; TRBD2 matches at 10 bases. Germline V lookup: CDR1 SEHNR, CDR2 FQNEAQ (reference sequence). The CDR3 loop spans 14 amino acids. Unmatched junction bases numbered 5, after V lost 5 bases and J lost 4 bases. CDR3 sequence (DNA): TGTGCCAGCAGCGCCCGGACTAGCGGTTACGAGCAGTACTTC. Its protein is CASSARTSGYEQYF.

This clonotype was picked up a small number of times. CDR3 DNA: TGTGCCAGCTCACCGGGACAGCAGTCTAACAATCAGCCCCAGCATTTT. This translates into CASSPGQQSNNQPQHF. This chain connects TRBV18 to TRBJ1-5, with 7 bases fitting TRBD1. Trimming removed 3 bases from V and 3 bases from J; junction bases left unmatched: 8. CDR1 and CDR2 (germline): KGHSH, LQKENI. The CDR3 runs 16 residues. Using reference TRBV18 and TRBJ1-5 for the parts outside the CDR3, the full variable domain is NAGVMQNPRHLVRRRGQEARLRCSPMKGHSHVYWYRQLPEEGLKFMVYLQKENIIDESGMPKERFSAEFPKEGPSILRIQQVVRGDSAAYFCASSPGQQSNNQPQHFGDGTRLSIL.

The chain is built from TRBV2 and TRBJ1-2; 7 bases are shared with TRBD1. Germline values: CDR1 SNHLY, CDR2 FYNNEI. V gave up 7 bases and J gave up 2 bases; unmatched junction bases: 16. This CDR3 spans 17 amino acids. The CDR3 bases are TGTGCCAGCACCACAGGGGCAATTTCGGTTTCCAACTATGGCTACACCTTC. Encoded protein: CASTTGAISVSNYGYTF.

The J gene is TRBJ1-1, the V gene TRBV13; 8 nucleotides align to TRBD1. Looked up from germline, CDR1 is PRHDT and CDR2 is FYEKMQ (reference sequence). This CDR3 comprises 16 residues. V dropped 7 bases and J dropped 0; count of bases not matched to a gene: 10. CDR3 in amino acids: CASTRYGTGLNTEAFF. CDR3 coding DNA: TGTGCCAGCACAAGATACGGGACAGGATTGAACACTGAAGCTTTCTTT.

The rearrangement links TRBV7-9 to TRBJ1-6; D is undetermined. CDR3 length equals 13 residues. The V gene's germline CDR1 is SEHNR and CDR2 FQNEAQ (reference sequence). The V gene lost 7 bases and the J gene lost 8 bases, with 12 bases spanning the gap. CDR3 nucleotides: TGTGCCAGCACAGAGACTGGCGATTCACCCCTCCACTTT. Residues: CASTETGDSPLHF. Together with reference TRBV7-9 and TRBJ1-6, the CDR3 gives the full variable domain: DTGVSQNPRHKITKRGQNVTFRCDPISEHNRLYWYRQTLGQGPEFLTYFQNEAQLEKSRLLSDRFSAERPKGSFSTLEIQRTEQGDSAMYLCASTETGDSPLHFGNGTRLTVT.